This T cell receptor (beta chain) was identified during a study of Graves' ophthalmopathy and Graves' hyperthyroidism. Study at large: Untreated patients at initial diagnosis provided peripheral blood.

This clonotype was detected many times. Its antigen is still unknown. Study-wide points: Cross-validated, the 13-signature model showed 87.88%/81.08% sensitivity/specificity, and 80%/75% in the test set.

TCR beta CDR3 amplification used RNA transcripts. First-round RT-PCR relied on HTBI primers, and a second-round multiplex PCR came next. TCRdb reprocessed the multiplex PCR reads with MiXCR, giving one entry per CDR3 protein. The sample gives roughly 500,000 distinct CDR3 sequences, about an eighth of which show up once; 9.8% is in the top ten. This CDR3 has 15 residues. The V segment lost 5 bases and the J segment 8 bases; nucleotides outside the gene matches: 10. The authors isolated PBMCs from about 10 ml of fresh peripheral blood. The clonotype comes from a woman in her 30s with Graves' ophthalmopathy. This sequence joins TRBV12-3 or TRBV12-4 and TRBJ2-2; 8 nucleotides agree with TRBD2. The specimen was blood. CDR3 sequence reads: CASSTSSGGAGELFF. Written as DNA, the CDR3 is TGTGCCAGCAGTACCTCGTCGGGGGGGGCGGGGGAGCTGTTTTTT.